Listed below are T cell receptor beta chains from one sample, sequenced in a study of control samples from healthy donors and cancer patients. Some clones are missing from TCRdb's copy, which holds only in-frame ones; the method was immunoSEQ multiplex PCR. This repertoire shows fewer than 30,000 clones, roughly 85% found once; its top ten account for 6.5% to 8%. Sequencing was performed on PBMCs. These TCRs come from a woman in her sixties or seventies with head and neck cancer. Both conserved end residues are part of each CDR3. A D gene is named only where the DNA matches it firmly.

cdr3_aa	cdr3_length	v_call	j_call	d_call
CASSQDSRAPHYGYTF	16	TRBV4-3	TRBJ1-2	-
CASTLGNTIYF	11	TRBV11-2	TRBJ1-3	-
CASSLGQGSNQPQHF	15	TRBV27	TRBJ1-5	-
CASKGRRINYGYTF	14	TRBV6-5	TRBJ1-2	-
CSVAGSRTDTQYF	13	TRBV29-1	TRBJ2-3	-
CASSQEIRDYGYTF	14	TRBV3-1/TRBV3-2	TRBJ1-2	-
CASSRDRNQPQHF	13	TRBV18	TRBJ1-5	TRBD1
CATSRANTGELFF	13	TRBV9	TRBJ2-2	-
CASSQDGTGVGEQYF	15	TRBV4-1	TRBJ2-7	-
CASSSRGQGNEQFF	14	TRBV6-5	TRBJ2-1	TRBD1
CATSRGGLAGGYEQYF	16	TRBV15	TRBJ2-7	TRBD2
CASSPPPRGGIGRCSEAFF	19	TRBV21-1	TRBJ1-1	-
CASSQDPGYEQYF	13	TRBV3-1/TRBV3-2	TRBJ2-7	-
CASSPRTGKYGYTF	14	TRBV18	TRBJ1-2	TRBD1
CASSYAGATGELFF	14	TRBV6-5	TRBJ2-2	-
CASSYGTSGGETQYF	15	TRBV5-4	TRBJ2-5	TRBD2
CASSQGIGELFF	12	TRBV3-1/TRBV3-2	TRBJ2-2	-
CASSQDLENTEAFF	14	TRBV4-2	TRBJ1-1	-
CASTGTGGNTEAFF	14	TRBV6-6	TRBJ1-1	TRBD1
CASSPPTYEQYF	12	TRBV18	TRBJ2-7	-
CASSKFGSQETQYF	14	TRBV5-5	TRBJ2-5	-
CASSLTGVGYTF	12	TRBV7-2	TRBJ1-2	-
CASSERLGPQETQYF	15	TRBV6-5	TRBJ2-5	-
CASSQARDWGAEAFF	15	TRBV3-1/TRBV3-2	TRBJ1-1	-
CASSLEGGQTGKETAFYEQYF	21	TRBV7-7	TRBJ2-7	-
CASSAATGRTEAFF	14	TRBV9	TRBJ1-1	TRBD1
CASSDIAGNTIYF	13	TRBV27	TRBJ1-3	-
CASSLSGTGLETQYF	15	TRBV7-2	TRBJ2-5	TRBD1
CASSYTSGTPHEQFF	15	TRBV11-3	TRBJ2-1	TRBD2
CASSLPRMNTEAFF	14	TRBV6-2/TRBV6-3	TRBJ1-1	-
CSARQGYEQYF	11	TRBV20-1	TRBJ2-7	-
CASSQSGTYNEQFF	14	TRBV3-1/TRBV3-2	TRBJ2-1	-
CASSFARNTEAFF	13	TRBV11-3	TRBJ1-1	-
CASSPNDGTSGNTIYF	16	TRBV5-1	TRBJ1-3	-
CASSSTAKVNEQFF	14	TRBV5-1	TRBJ2-1	-